This TCR beta chain was recovered during a study of OX40 agonist ivuxolimab in advanced cancers. The repertoire was sequenced with immunoSEQ multiplex PCR; TCRdb's copy has only in-frame clones and lacks some. The sample holds fewer than 75,000 clones, over 80% seen once. V was clipped by 2 bases and J by 4 bases, with 3 bases between them. The CDR3 covers 11 residues. Germline CDR1 is KGHSH and CDR2 is LQKENI. The specimen was CD4+ or CD8+ T cells sorted from blood, collected in a trial of the OX40 agonist ivuxolimab. The sequence was collected from an adult with an advanced solid tumor such as melanoma, head and neck, liver or kidney cancer. This chain joins TRBV18 and TRBJ2-7; D is ambiguous. The CDR3 DNA sequence: TGTGCCAGCTCACCAAATTACGAGCAGTACTTC. It encodes CASSPNYEQYF.